This TCR beta chain was captured in a study of T cell responses to AZD1222 COVID-19 vaccine. TCRdb's copy holds only in-frame clones and misses some; the assay was immunoSEQ multiplex PCR. Of 240,000 or so clones listed, 85% to 95% are singletons. V lost 6 bases and J lost 10; bases outside the gene matches: 5. CDR3 size: 11 residues. This receptor was identified in an adult in good health. This chain uses TRBV12-3 or TRBV12-4 with TRBJ1-1; 7 bases are shared with TRBD1. The source material was peripheral blood, sampled on day 0 of AZD1222 vaccination. In DNA form, the CDR3 reads TGTGCCAGCAGCCCGACAGGGAGAGCTTTCTTT. Its translation is CASSPTGRAFF.